Only a few counts were recorded for the clone carrying this TCR beta chain. Arm-PCR of CDR3 regions and iRepertoire HTBI primers were used to build TCR beta libraries. TCRdb redid the calling of the multiplex PCR reads with MiXCR, one entry per CDR3 protein. The sample lists about 470,000 distinct CDR3 sequences; about 15% were seen once. This sample stems from a study of regulatory T cells in long-lasting Graves disease. Trimming pared 8 bases from V and 4 bases from J, leaving 11 bases between. The CDR3 extends over 12 amino acids. The germline V gene encodes CDR1 LNHDA and CDR2 SQIVND (reference sequence). Regarding time point: newly diagnosed GD, antithyroid drugs for less than 3 months. From RNA extracted from PBMCs, the TCR library was made. These data were also reused for a study on T cells in Graves' hyperthyroidism and ophthalmopathy. As reported in that work: Lactation, pregnancy, other autoimmune disease or uncontrolled infection led to exclusion of patients. Diagnostic assessment was based on clinical symptoms, serum thyroxine and TRAb, thyroid ultrasound and orbital computed tomography. First-round RT-PCR of the TCR CDR3 relied on the HTBI primer set.

This rearrangement joins TRBV19 to TRBJ1-2; possible D gene TRBD1, 6 bases. The origin of this receptor is a woman aged 25 to 39 with Graves disease. The specimen comprised peripheral blood mononuclear cells (PBMCs), sampled at new diagnosis, from a patient treated with antithyroid drugs. The chain's CDR3 is CASAGTSYGYTF. CDR3 nucleotide sequence: TGTGCCAGTGCCGGGACATCCTATGGCTACACCTTC.